This note documents a single T cell receptor (beta chain) sequence. Its antigen is undetermined. The data belong to a study of T cells in localized non-small cell lung cancer. Study outcomes and limitations: Uninvolved adjacent lung had the highest recorded T cell clonality, with tumor below it. Heterogeneity remains possible because sequencing was limited to only one tumor region. Adjacent lung exhibited a median of 57 among the 100 most abundant tumor clones. Longer overall survival was associated with a higher density of T cells in the blood.

Some clones are missing from TCRdb's copy, which holds only in-frame ones; the method was immunoSEQ multiplex PCR. The data hold about 24,000 clones, with approximately 89% observed a single time. Germline CDR1 and CDR2: SGDLS and YYNGEE. The V segment lost 0 bases and the J segment 3 bases; nucleotides outside the gene matches: 4. CDR3 length: 15 residues. This TCR derives from a woman aged 35 to 69 with stage III lung adenocarcinoma. The chain joins TRBV9 to TRBJ2-7; TRBD1 aligns across 9 bases. The starting material was peripheral blood mononuclear cells, obtained before any cancer treatment. The chain's CDR3 is CASSVGGDRVYEQYF. The DNA of the CDR3 is TGTGCCAGCAGCGTAGGAGGGGACAGGGTCTACGAGCAGTACTTC. Filled out from reference TRBV9 and TRBJ2-7, the complete variable domain reads DSGVTQTPKHLITATGQRVTLRCSPRSGDLSVYWYQQSLDQGLQFLIQYYNGEERAKGNILERFSAQQFPDLHSELNLSSLELGDSALYFCASSVGGDRVYEQYFGPGTRLTVT.